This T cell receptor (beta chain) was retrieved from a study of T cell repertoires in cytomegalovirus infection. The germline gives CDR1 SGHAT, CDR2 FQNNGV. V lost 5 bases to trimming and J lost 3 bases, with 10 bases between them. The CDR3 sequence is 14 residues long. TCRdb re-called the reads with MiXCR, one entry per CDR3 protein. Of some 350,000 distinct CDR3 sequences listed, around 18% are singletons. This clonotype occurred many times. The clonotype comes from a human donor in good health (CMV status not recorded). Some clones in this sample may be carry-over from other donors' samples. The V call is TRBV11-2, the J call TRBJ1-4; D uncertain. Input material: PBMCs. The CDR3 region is CASSKSVANEKLFF. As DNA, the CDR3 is TGTGCCAGCAGCAAGTCGGTGGCTAATGAAAAACTGTTTTTT. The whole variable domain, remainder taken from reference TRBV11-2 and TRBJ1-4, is EAGVAQSPRYKIIEKRQSVAFWCNPISGHATLYWYQQILGQGPKLLIQFQNNGVVDDSQLPKDRFSAERLKGVDSTLKIQPAKLEDSAVYLCASSKSVANEKLFFGSGTQLSVL.